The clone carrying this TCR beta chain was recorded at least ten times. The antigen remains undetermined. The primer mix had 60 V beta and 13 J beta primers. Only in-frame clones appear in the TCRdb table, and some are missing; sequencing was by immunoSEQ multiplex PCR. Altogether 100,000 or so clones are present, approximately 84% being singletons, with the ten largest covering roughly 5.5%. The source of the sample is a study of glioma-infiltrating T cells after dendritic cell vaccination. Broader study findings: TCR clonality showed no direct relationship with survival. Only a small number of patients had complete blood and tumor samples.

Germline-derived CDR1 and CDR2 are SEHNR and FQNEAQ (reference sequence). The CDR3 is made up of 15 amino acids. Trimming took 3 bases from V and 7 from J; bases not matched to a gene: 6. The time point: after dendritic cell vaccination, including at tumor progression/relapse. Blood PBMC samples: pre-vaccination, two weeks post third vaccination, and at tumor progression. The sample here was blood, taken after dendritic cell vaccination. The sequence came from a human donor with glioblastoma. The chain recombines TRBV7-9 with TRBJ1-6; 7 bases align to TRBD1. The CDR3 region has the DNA TGTGCCAGCAGCTTCCCAGGGACAGCCAATTCACCCCTCCACTTT. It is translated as CASSFPGTANSPLHF. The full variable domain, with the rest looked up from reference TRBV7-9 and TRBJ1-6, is DTGVSQNPRHKITKRGQNVTFRCDPISEHNRLYWYRQTLGQGPEFLTYFQNEAQLEKSRLLSDRFSAERPKGSFSTLEIQRTEQGDSAMYLCASSFPGTANSPLHFGNGTRLTVT.